These 8 T cell receptor beta chains came from one sample sequenced in a study of blood T cell repertoires in COVID-19. The method was immunoSEQ multiplex PCR; TCRdb's version includes in-frame clones alone and lacks a portion of them. The data hold about 270,000 clones, with just under 90% observed a single time. Sequencing used PBMCs or T cells enriched from blood (not recorded which). Receptor source: a woman in her twenties or thirties with acute COVID-19.

About this clone itself: Other DNA sequences in the same sample also yield this CDR3. The rearrangement links TRBV7-2 to TRBJ2-3; D ambiguous. The ends were cut back, 2 bases at V and 2 bases at J, with 2 bases in the middle. This CDR3 comprises 12 residues. Germline V gene sequence: CDR1 SGHTA, CDR2 FQGNSA. In DNA form, the CDR3 reads TGTGCCAGCAGCTTATACACAGATACGCAGTATTTT. Amino acid sequence: CASSLYTDTQYF.

The chain's CDR3 is CASSLYAGVNEKLFF. CDR3 in DNA: TGTGCCAGCAGCTTATATGCAGGGGTTAATGAAAAACTGTTTTTT. The chain combines TRBV7-2 with TRBJ1-4, with D perhaps matching TRBD1 (6 bases). Germline-derived CDR1 and CDR2 are SGHTA and FQGNSA. CDR3 size: 15 residues. V shed 2 bases and J shed 4 bases, with 11 bases lying between them. Supplemented by reference TRBV7-2 and TRBJ1-4, the full variable domain reads GAGVSQSPSNKVTEKGKDVELRCDPISGHTALYWYRQSLGQGLEFLIYFQGNSAPDKSGLPSDRFSAERTGGSVSTLTIQRTQQEDSAVYLCASSLYAGVNEKLFFGSGTQLSVL.

The chain couples TRBV28 to TRBJ2-5; D call uncertain. CDR1 is MDHEN and CDR2 is SYDVKM in the germline V gene. V lost 6 bases and J lost 5, with 10 bases in between. The CDR3 spans 12 residues. The CDR3 spells CASSTKRETQYF. CDR3 DNA: TGTGCCAGCAGCACTAAGAGGGAGACCCAGTACTTC.

This clone was detected once. In DNA, the CDR3 is TGTGCCAGCTCACCGAGATCTGGACTAGCGGATCGTTCCGGGGAGCTGTTTTTT. Its translation is CASSPRSGLADRSGELFF. The V call is TRBV18, the J call TRBJ2-2, with TRBD2 identical over 10 bases. This CDR3 is 18 amino acids long. With V trimmed by 3 bases and J by 6 bases, 13 bases remained unmatched. The V gene's germline CDR1 is KGHSH and CDR2 LQKENI. The variable domain in full, with the rest retrieved from reference TRBV18 and TRBJ2-2, is NAGVMQNPRHLVRRRGQEARLRCSPMKGHSHVYWYRQLPEEGLKFMVYLQKENIIDESGMPKERFSAEFPKEGPSILRIQQVVRGDSAAYFCASSPRSGLADRSGELFFGEGSRLTVL.

The chain links TRBV28 to TRBJ2-6; D perhaps matches TRBD2 (7 bases). V lost 8 bases and J 0 bases, leaving 17 bases between the germline ends. This CDR3 is 17 amino acids long. Germline CDR1 reads MDHEN; CDR2 reads SYDVKM. The CDR3 here is CASHGGPFLSGANVLTF. The CDR3 nucleotides are TGTGCCAGCCACGGGGGGCCGTTCCTCTCTGGGGCCAACGTCCTGACTTTC.

This clone was observed once. The chain uses TRBV6-6 and TRBJ1-1; D gene uncertain. The V gene lost 6 bases and the J gene lost 4 bases, with 6 bases spanning the gap. The germline V gene has CDR1 MNHNY and CDR2 SVGAGI (reference sequence). The CDR3 is made up of 11 amino acids. This CDR3 reads CASREATEAFF. As DNA, the CDR3 is TGTGCCAGCAGGGAGGCCACTGAAGCTTTCTTT.

The chain employs TRBV4-1 and TRBJ2-3; D unclear. Looked up from germline, CDR1 is MGHRA and CDR2 is YSYEKL. This CDR3 is 15 amino acids long. The germline V and J ends were trimmed by 3 bases and 0 bases, with 10 bases remaining between them. The CDR3 spells CASSHRVSSTDTQYF. As DNA, the CDR3 is TGCGCCAGCAGCCACCGGGTCAGTAGCACAGATACGCAGTATTTT.

This chain joins TRBV24-1 and TRBJ2-1, with 7 bases fitting TRBD2. J was trimmed by 0 bases and V by 8 bases; bases with no gene match: 3. CDR1 is KGHDR, CDR2 SFDVKD, per germline. The length of the CDR3 is 14 residues. The CDR3 sequence is CATKGGSSYNEQFF. Written as DNA, the CDR3 is TGTGCCACCAAGGGCGGGAGCTCCTACAATGAGCAGTTCTTC.